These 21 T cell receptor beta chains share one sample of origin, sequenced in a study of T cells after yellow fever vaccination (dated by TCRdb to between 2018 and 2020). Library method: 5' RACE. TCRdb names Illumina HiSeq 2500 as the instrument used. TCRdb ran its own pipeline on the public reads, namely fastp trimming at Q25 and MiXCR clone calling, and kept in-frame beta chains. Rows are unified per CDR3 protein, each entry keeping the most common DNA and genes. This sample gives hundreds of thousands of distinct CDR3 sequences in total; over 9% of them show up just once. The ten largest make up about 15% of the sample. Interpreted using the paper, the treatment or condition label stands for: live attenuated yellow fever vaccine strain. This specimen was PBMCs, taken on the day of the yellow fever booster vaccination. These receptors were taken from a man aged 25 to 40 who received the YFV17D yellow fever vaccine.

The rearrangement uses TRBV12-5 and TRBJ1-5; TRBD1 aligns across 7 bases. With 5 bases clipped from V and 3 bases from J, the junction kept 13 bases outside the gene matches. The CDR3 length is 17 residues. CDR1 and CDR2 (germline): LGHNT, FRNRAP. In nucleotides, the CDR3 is TGTGCTAGTGGTGAGACGGGACAGCAAAAAGTCAATCAGCCCCAGCATTTT. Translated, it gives CASGETGQQKVNQPQHF.

CDR3 bases: TGTGCCAGTAGTGAACCGGGACAGGTTCATGGCTACACCTTC. Protein product: CASSEPGQVHGYTF. The chain combines TRBV19 with TRBJ1-2, with TRBD1 identical over 8 bases. Germline CDR1 is LNHDA and CDR2 is SQIVND (reference sequence). J lost 6 bases, V lost 5 bases, and 8 bases had no gene match. The CDR3 extends over 14 amino acids.

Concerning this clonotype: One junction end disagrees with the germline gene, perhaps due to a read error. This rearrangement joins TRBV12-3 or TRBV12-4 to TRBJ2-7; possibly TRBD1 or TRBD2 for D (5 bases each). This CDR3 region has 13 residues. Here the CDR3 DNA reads TGTGCCAGCAGTAGGGACGCCACCTACGTGCAGTACTTC. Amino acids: CASSRDATYVQYF.

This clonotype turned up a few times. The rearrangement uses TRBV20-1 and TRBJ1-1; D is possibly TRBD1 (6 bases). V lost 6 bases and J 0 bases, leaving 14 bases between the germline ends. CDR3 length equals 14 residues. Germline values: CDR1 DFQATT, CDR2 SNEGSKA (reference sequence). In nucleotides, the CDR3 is TGCAGTGCCCGAGGGGGGCGGATGAACACTGAAGCTTTCTTT. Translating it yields CSARGGRMNTEAFF.

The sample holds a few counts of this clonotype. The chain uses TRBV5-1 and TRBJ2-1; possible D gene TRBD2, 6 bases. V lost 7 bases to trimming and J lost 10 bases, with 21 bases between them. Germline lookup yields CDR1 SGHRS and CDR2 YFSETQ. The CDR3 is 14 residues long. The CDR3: CASADPGGLGEQFF. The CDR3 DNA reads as TGCGCCAGCGCTGATCCCGGGGGATTGGGAGAGCAGTTCTTC.

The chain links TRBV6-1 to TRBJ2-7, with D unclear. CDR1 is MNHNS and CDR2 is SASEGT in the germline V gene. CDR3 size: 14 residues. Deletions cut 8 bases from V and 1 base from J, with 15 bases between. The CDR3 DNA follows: TGTGCCAGCGAGCTGTCCCCCCAATCCTACGAGCAGTACTTC. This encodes CASELSPQSYEQYF.

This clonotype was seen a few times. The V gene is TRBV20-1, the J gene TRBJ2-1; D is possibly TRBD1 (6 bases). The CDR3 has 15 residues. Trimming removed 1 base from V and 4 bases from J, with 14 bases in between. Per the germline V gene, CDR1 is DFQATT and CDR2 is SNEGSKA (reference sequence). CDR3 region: CSARARGGRYNEQFF. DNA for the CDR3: TGCAGTGCTAGAGCCCGAGGGGGTCGGTACAATGAGCAGTTCTTC.

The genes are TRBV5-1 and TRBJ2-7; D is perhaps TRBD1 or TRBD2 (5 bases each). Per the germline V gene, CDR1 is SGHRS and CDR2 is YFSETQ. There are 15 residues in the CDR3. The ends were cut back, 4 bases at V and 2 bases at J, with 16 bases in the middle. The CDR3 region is CASSPGRQNAYEQYF. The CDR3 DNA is TGCGCCAGCAGCCCTGGGAGACAGAATGCCTACGAGCAGTACTTC.

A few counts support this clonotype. In DNA form, the CDR3 reads TGCAGTGCTAGTGCGCCAGGGACTCCCCAAGAGACCCAGTACTTC. Amino acids: CSASAPGTPQETQYF. The chain uses TRBV20-1 and TRBJ2-5, with TRBD2 as a possible D gene (6 bases). This CDR3 has 15 residues. Trimming removed 3 bases from V and 1 base from J, with 15 bases in between. Germline CDR1 and CDR2: DFQATT and SNEGSKA (reference sequence).

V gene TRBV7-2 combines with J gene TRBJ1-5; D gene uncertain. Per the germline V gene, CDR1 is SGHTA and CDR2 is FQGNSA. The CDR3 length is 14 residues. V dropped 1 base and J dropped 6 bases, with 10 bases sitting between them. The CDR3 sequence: CASSLELPGQPQHF. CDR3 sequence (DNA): TGTGCCAGCAGCTTAGAGCTTCCAGGTCAGCCCCAGCATTTT.

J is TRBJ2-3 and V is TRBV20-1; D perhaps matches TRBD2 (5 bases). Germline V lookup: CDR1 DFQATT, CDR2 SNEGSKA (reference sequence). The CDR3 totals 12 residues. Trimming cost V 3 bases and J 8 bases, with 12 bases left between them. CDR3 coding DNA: TGCAGTGCTAGTGCCAGACGGGGTACGCAGTATTTT. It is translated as CSASARRGTQYF.

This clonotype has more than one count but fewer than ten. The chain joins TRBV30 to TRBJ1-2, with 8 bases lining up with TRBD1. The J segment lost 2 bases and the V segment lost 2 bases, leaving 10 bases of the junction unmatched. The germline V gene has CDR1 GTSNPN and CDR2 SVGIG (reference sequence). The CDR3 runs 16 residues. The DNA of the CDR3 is TGTGCCTGGAGTTTACGGTGGACAGGGCGGAACTATGGCTACACCTTC. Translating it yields CAWSLRWTGRNYGYTF. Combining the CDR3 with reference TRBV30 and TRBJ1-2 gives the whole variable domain SQTIHQWPATLVQPVGSPLSLECTVEGTSNPNLYWYRQAAGRGLQLLFYSVGIGQISSEVPQNLSASRPQDRQFILSSKKLLLSDSGFYLCAWSLRWTGRNYGYTFGSGTRLTVV.

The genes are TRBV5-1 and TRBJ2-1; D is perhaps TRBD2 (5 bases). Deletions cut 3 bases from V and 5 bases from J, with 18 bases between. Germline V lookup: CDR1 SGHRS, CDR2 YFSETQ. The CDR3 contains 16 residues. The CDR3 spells CASSSSLASWDNEQFF. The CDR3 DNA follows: TGCGCCAGCAGCTCTTCCCTAGCTTCTTGGGACAATGAGCAGTTCTTC. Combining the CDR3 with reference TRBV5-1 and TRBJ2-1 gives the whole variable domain KAGVTQTPRYLIKTRGQQVTLSCSPISGHRSVSWYQQTPGQGLQFLFEYFSETQRNKGNFPGRFSGRQFSNSRSEMNVSTLELGDSALYLCASSSSLASWDNEQFFGPGTRLTVL.

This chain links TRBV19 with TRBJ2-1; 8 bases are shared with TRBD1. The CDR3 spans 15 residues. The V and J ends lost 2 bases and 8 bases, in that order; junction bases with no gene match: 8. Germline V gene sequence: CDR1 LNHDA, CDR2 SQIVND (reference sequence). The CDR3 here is CASSIWGQEEHEQFF. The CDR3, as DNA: TGTGCCAGTAGTATATGGGGACAGGAGGAGCATGAGCAGTTCTTC.

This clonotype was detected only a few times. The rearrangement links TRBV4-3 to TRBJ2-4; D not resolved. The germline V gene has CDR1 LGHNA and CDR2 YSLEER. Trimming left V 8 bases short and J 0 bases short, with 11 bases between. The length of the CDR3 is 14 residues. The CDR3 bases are TGCGCCAGCTCGAGCAGCAGAGCCAAAAACATTCAGTACTTC. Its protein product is CASSSSRAKNIQYF.

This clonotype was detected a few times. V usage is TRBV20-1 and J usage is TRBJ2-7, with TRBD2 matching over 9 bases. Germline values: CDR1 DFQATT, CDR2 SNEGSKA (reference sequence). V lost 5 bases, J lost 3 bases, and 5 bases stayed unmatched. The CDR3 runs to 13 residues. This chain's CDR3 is CSAFSGGDYEQYF. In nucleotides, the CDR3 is TGCAGTGCTTTTAGCGGGGGAGACTACGAGCAGTACTTC.

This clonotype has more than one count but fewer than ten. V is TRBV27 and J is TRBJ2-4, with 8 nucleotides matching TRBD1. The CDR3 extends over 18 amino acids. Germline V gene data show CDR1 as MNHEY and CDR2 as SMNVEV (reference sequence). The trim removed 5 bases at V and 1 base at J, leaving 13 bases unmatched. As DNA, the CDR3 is TGTGCCAGCAGTCCTGGACAGGGAACTAGTCTGGCCAAAAACATTCAGTACTTC. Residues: CASSPGQGTSLAKNIQYF.

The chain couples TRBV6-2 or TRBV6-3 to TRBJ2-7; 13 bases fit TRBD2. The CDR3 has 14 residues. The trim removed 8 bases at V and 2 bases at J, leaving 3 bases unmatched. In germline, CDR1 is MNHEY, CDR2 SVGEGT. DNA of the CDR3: TGTGCCAGCCTTGGACTAGCGGGGGCCTACGAGCAGTACTTC. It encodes CASLGLAGAYEQYF.

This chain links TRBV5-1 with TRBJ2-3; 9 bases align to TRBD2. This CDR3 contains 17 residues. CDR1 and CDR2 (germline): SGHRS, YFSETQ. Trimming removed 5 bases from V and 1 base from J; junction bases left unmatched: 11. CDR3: CASRSGGAGGRTDTQYF. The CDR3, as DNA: TGCGCCAGCAGATCGGGGGGAGCGGGAGGACGCACAGATACGCAGTATTTT.

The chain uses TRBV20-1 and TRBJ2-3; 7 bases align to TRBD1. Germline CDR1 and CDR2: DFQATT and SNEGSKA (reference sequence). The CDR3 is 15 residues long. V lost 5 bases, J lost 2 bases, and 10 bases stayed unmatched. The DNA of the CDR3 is TGCAGTGCTCAGAGGCGGACAGGAAACACAGATACGCAGTATTTT. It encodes CSAQRRTGNTDTQYF.

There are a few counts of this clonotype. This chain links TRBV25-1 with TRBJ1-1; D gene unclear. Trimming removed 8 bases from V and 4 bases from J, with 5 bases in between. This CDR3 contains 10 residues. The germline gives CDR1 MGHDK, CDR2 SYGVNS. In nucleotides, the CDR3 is TGTGCCAGCCCCCCCACTGAAGCTTTCTTT. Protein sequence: CASPPTEAFF.